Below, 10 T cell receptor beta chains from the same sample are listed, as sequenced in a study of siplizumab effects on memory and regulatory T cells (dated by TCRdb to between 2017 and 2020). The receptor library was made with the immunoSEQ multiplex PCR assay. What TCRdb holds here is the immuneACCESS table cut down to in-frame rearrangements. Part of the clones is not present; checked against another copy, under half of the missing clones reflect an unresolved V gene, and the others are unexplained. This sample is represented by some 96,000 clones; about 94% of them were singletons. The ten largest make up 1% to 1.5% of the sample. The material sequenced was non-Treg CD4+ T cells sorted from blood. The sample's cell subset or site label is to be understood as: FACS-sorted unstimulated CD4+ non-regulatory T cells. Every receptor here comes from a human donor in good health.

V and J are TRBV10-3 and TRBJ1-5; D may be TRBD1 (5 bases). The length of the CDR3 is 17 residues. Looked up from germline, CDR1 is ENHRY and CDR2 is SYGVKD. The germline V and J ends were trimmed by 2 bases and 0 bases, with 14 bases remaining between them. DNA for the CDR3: TGTGCCATCAGTGAGGCTCAAGGGGTCAATAGCAATCAGCCCCAGCATTTT. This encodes CAISEAQGVNSNQPQHF.

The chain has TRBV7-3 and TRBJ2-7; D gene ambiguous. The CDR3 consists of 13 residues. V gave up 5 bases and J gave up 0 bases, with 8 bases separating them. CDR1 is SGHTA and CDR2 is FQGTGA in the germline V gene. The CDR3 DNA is TGTGCCAGCAGCCCTAAAGCCTCCTACGAGCAGTACTTC. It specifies CASSPKASYEQYF.

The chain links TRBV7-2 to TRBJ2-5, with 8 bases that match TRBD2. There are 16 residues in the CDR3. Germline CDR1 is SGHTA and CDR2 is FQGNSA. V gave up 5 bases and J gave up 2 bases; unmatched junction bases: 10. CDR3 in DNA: TGTGCCAGCAGCCCCCGGGGAGCGGGAGCACAAGAGACCCAGTACTTC. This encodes CASSPRGAGAQETQYF.

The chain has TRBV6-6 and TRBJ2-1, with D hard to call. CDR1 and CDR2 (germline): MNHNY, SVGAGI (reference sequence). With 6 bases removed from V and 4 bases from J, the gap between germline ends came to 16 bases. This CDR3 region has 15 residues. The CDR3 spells CASRSQDISYNEQFF. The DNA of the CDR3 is TGTGCCAGCAGATCCCAGGATATTAGTTACAATGAGCAGTTCTTC.

CDR3 sequence reads: CASTQREGLYNEQFF. CDR3 sequence (DNA): TGTGCCAGCACCCAGCGGGAGGGCCTCTACAATGAGCAGTTCTTC. The chain carries TRBV7-8 and TRBJ2-1; 10 nucleotides align to TRBD2. This CDR3 has 15 residues. Germline V CDR1 and CDR2: SGHVS, FQNEAQ. Unmatched junction bases numbered 6, after V lost 7 bases and J lost 3 bases.

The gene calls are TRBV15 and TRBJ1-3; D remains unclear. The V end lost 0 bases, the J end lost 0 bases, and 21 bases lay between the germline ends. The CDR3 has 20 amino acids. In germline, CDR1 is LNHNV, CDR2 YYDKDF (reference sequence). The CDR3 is CATSREVMTGGRISGNTIYF. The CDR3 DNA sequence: TGTGCCACCAGCAGAGAGGTGATGACGGGCGGAAGGATCTCTGGAAACACCATATATTTT.

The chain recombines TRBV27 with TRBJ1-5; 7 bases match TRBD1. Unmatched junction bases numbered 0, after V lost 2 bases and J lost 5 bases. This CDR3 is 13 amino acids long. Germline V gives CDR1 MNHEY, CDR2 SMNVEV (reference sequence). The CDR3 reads CASSLTGDQPQHF. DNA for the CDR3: TGTGCCAGCAGTTTAACAGGGGATCAGCCCCAGCATTTT.

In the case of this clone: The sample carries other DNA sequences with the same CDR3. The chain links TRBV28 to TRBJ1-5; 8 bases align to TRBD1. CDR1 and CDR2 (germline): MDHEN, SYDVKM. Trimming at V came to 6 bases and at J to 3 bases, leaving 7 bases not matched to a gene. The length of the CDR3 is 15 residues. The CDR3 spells CASSSGQGNNQPQHF. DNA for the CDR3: TGTGCCAGCAGCTCAGGACAGGGTAACAATCAGCCCCAGCATTTT.

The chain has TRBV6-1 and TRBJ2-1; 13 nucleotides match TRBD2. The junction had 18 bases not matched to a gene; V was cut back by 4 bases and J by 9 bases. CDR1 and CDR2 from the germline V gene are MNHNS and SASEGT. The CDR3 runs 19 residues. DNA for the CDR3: TGTGCCAGCAGTGCGGAAGGGCACGGGGGACTAGCGGGATTTAGTGAGCAGTTCTTC. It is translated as CASSAEGHGGLAGFSEQFF.

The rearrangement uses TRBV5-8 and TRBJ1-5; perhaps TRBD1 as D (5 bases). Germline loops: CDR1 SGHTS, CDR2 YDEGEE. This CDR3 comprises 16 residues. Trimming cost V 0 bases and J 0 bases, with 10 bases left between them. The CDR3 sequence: CASSLEQGYSNQPQHF. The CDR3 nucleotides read TGTGCCAGCAGCTTGGAGCAGGGTTATAGCAATCAGCCCCAGCATTTT.